The 24 T cell receptor beta chains presented below share a single source sample, sequenced in a study of T cell repertoires and HLA-DP antigens. Which antigens these TCRs recognize remains unknown. Libraries were prepared by immunoSEQ multiplex PCR; TCRdb keeps only in-frame clonotypes and omits some of them. Among 85,000 to 90,000 clones, around nine tenths were seen once, and the ten largest hold about 1.5%. The sample was CD4+ T cells from PBMCs. The receptors come from a middle-aged man in good health and CMV-seronegative.

This chain joins TRBV6-5 and TRBJ1-2, with a possible D match to TRBD1 (5 bases). Looked up from germline, CDR1 is MNHEY and CDR2 is SVGAGI. This CDR3 is 14 amino acids long. Between the trimmed V and J ends, which lost 2 bases and 8 bases, there was a span of 15 bases. As DNA, the CDR3 is TGTGCCAGCAGTTACCGAGGGACGATGGTCGGCTACACCTTC. The encoded protein is CASSYRGTMVGYTF.

This chain uses TRBV19 with TRBJ1-1; D gene ambiguous. CDR1 and CDR2 from the germline V gene are LNHDA and SQIVND (reference sequence). V lost 0 bases, J lost 6 bases, and 11 bases lay in between. The CDR3 covers 14 residues. The CDR3 nucleotides read TGTGCCAGTAGTATAGAGCGGGGTAGTGCTGAAGCTTTCTTT. Amino acids: CASSIERGSAEAFF.

This chain connects TRBV7-6 to TRBJ1-5; TRBD1 matches 7 bases. The CDR3 runs to 17 residues. Losses at the gene ends were 1 base for V and 4 bases for J; bases not matched to a gene: 10. CDR1 and CDR2 (germline): SGHVS, FNYEAQ. The CDR3 nucleotides are TGTGCCAGCAGCTTAGTTTCCGGGACAGTCCAAAATCAGCCCCAGCATTTT. This gives the protein CASSLVSGTVQNQPQHF.

The V and J genes are TRBV19 and TRBJ2-5, with a possible D match to TRBD2 (6 bases). V was trimmed by 6 bases and J by 5 bases, leaving 13 bases between them. The CDR3 has 13 amino acids. Germline values: CDR1 LNHDA, CDR2 SQIVND (reference sequence). Here the CDR3 DNA reads TGTGCCAGTAGGGTGAGGGCGGGGGAGACCCAGTACTTC. It encodes CASRVRAGETQYF.

The chain combines TRBV7-8 with TRBJ1-1; TRBD1 matches 9 bases. Germline trimming cut 3 bases from V and 3 bases from J; bases unmatched to any gene: 5. The CDR3 has 15 amino acids. Germline V gene sequence: CDR1 SGHVS, CDR2 FQNEAQ. CDR3 protein: CASSFNRGRDTEAFF. The CDR3 DNA is TGTGCCAGCAGCTTTAACAGGGGGCGCGACACTGAAGCTTTCTTT. Looking up the rest from reference TRBV7-8 and TRBJ1-1 gives the full variable domain: GAGVSQSPRYKVAKRGQDVALRCDPISGHVSLFWYQQALGQGPEFLTYFQNEAQLDKSGLPSDRFFAERPEGSVSTLKIQRTQQEDSAVYLCASSFNRGRDTEAFFGQGTRLTVV.

This clone was detected only once. The chain employs TRBV5-4 and TRBJ2-5; D possibly matches TRBD1 or TRBD2 (5 bases each). CDR3 length: 16 amino acids. Germline V gene data show CDR1 as SGHNT and CDR2 as YYREEE (reference sequence). Trimming stripped 3 bases from V and 4 bases from J, with 19 bases between. For the CDR3, the DNA is TGTGCCAGCAGCTCAGGGACCGGGTCCTCGGTAGAGACCCAGTACTTC. Translated: CASSSGTGSSVETQYF.

The chain carries TRBV19 and TRBJ2-1; D is unresolved. The CDR3 runs to 15 residues. Looked up from germline, CDR1 is LNHDA and CDR2 is SQIVND (reference sequence). V gave up 0 bases and J gave up 3 bases, with 9 bases separating them. CDR3 sequence: CASSIDKYSYNEQFF. CDR3 nucleotide sequence: TGTGCCAGTAGTATAGATAAGTACAGCTACAATGAGCAGTTCTTC.

This sequence joins TRBV4-3 and TRBJ2-7, with 7 nucleotides matching TRBD1. Trimming cost V 0 bases and J 10 bases; bases outside gene matches: 24. This CDR3 is built from 19 residues. CDR1 and CDR2 (germline): LGHNA, YSLEER. The CDR3 nucleotides read TGCGCCAGCAGCCAAGAAGGGAACGACGAGGGGGCAGGGGTTTTCCCACAGTACTTC. Translating it yields CASSQEGNDEGAGVFPQYF.

This clone was detected only a few times. This chain joins TRBV6-5 and TRBJ1-6; TRBD1 aligns across 7 bases. From germline, CDR1 is MNHEY and CDR2 SVGAGI. The V and J ends lost 2 bases and 7 bases, in that order; junction bases with no gene match: 5. This CDR3 region has 15 residues. CDR3 in DNA: TGTGCCAGCAGTTACAGACAGGGAAAGAATTCACCCCTCCACTTT. Protein product: CASSYRQGKNSPLHF.

This rearrangement joins TRBV5-1 to TRBJ2-7; weak D call: TRBD1 (5 bases). Germline assignment: CDR1 SGHRS and CDR2 YFSETQ. There are 21 residues in the CDR3. Trimming left V 3 bases short and J 0 bases short, with 31 bases between. The CDR3 reads CASSSRNGNRFSSLSSYEQYF. The DNA for the CDR3 is TGCGCCAGCAGCTCACGAAATGGAAACAGGTTTTCCTCCCTGAGCTCCTACGAGCAGTACTTC. The full variable domain, in which reference TRBV5-1 and TRBJ2-7 provide the parts outside the CDR3, is KAGVTQTPRYLIKTRGQQVTLSCSPISGHRSVSWYQQTPGQGLQFLFEYFSETQRNKGNFPGRFSGRQFSNSRSEMNVSTLELGDSALYLCASSSRNGNRFSSLSSYEQYFGPGTRLTVT.

V and J are TRBV29-1 and TRBJ2-5; D not certain. The germline V and J ends were trimmed by 4 bases and 5 bases, with 11 bases remaining between them. This CDR3 contains 12 residues. Germline loops: CDR1 SQVTM, CDR2 ANQGSEA. CDR3 bases: TGCAGCGTTGGCTATAGTTACGAGACCCAGTACTTC. Amino acid sequence: CSVGYSYETQYF.

V is TRBV7-3 and J is TRBJ1-1; TRBD1 might be the D (6 bases). The length of the CDR3 is 17 residues. Germline CDR1 is SGHTA and CDR2 is FQGTGA. The V end was cut by 2 bases, the J end by 0 bases, with 16 bases between. The DNA for the CDR3 is TGTGCCAGCAGCTTAGGGAGGGGGAGGAGAATGAACACTGAAGCTTTCTTT. Residues: CASSLGRGRRMNTEAFF.

The chain is built from TRBV5-1 and TRBJ2-2; D not certain. With 0 bases removed from V and 3 bases from J, the gap between germline ends came to 12 bases. The CDR3 loop spans 16 amino acids. Per the germline V gene, CDR1 is SGHRS and CDR2 is YFSETQ. CDR3 in DNA: TGCGCCAGCAGCTTGGGACCGCCGCGAGACACCGGGGAGCTGTTTTTT. It specifies CASSLGPPRDTGELFF.

The V and J genes are TRBV20-1 and TRBJ2-5, with D possibly TRBD2 on 5 matching bases. V was pared by 6 bases and J by 5 bases, with 10 bases between. CDR3 length: 11 residues. Germline V lookup: CDR1 DFQATT, CDR2 SNEGSKA (reference sequence). CDR3 coding DNA: TGCAGTGCCATCGGAGGCGAGACCCAGTACTTC. Its translation: CSAIGGETQYF.

V gene TRBV4-1 combines with J gene TRBJ1-1; weak D call: TRBD1 (5 bases). The germline CDR1 and CDR2 sequences are MGHRA and YSYEKL. Trimming removed 5 bases at V and 4 bases at J, with 17 bases between. The CDR3 is made up of 15 amino acids. This chain's CDR3 is CASSDRTGGGTEAFF. The CDR3 DNA follows: TGCGCCAGCAGCGACCGAACCGGGGGGGGCACTGAAGCTTTCTTT.

The V call is TRBV4-3, the J call TRBJ1-4; possibly TRBD1 for D (6 bases). The ends were cut back, 5 bases at V and 8 bases at J, with 15 bases in the middle. Germline V gene sequence: CDR1 LGHNA, CDR2 YSLEER. The CDR3 sequence is 14 residues long. CDR3 DNA: TGCGCCAGCAGCTTAACAGGGATGGGGGAAAAACTGTTTTTT. This encodes CASSLTGMGEKLFF.

The V gene is TRBV14, the J gene TRBJ2-3, with 8 positions matching TRBD2. Looked up from germline, CDR1 is SGHDN and CDR2 is FVKESK. With 6 bases clipped from V and 2 bases from J, the junction kept 7 bases outside the gene matches. The CDR3 loop spans 15 amino acids. CDR3 nucleotides: TGTGCCAGCAGTACCAAAGCGGGAGCCACAGATACGCAGTATTTT. Its protein is CASSTKAGATDTQYF.

The V and J genes are TRBV28 and TRBJ2-7; weak D call: TRBD1 (6 bases). CDR1 MDHEN and CDR2 SYDVKM come from the germline V gene. The CDR3 is made up of 14 amino acids. V was pared by 5 bases and J by 0 bases, with 11 bases between. CDR3 coding DNA: TGTGCCAGCAGTACTACAGGGCGCTCCTACGAGCAGTACTTC. Its protein is CASSTTGRSYEQYF.

The chain has TRBV21-1 and TRBJ1-5; the D call TRBD1 from the table was never checked on the DNA. TRBV21-1 is a pseudogene segment. The CDR3 is 14 amino acids. CDR3 sequence: CASSGQGIGQPQHF. The CDR3, as DNA: TGTGCCAGCAGCGGACAGGGAATAGGTCAGCCCCAGCATTTT.

J is TRBJ2-7 and V is TRBV6-5, with 7 bases fitting TRBD2. CDR1 is MNHEY and CDR2 is SVGAGI in the germline V gene. The junction had 10 bases not matched to a gene; V was cut back by 8 bases and J by 0 bases. The CDR3 consists of 15 residues. The CDR3 DNA reads as TGTGCCAGCTCCCGGAGCGGGGTGAACTCCTACGAGCAGTACTTC. It yields the protein CASSRSGVNSYEQYF.

This clone has more than one count but fewer than ten. The chain links TRBV6-4 to TRBJ2-2; no clear D. The CDR3 is 14 amino acids. The V end was cut by 3 bases, the J end by 0 bases, with 5 bases between. Germline V gene sequence: CDR1 MRHNA, CDR2 SNTAGT. Here the CDR3 DNA reads TGTGCCAGCAGTGAGGTCCCGAACACCGGGGAGCTGTTTTTT. Its translation: CASSEVPNTGELFF.

This chain connects TRBV11-2 to TRBJ2-7; D could derive from TRBD1 or TRBD2 (5 bases each). This CDR3 contains 15 residues. Germline V gives CDR1 SGHAT, CDR2 FQNNGV. The V end was cut by 2 bases, the J end by 6 bases, with 17 bases between. The CDR3, as DNA: TGTGCCAGCAGCTTAAAGTCAGGGAGTTTGCGCGAGCAGTACTTC. This gives the protein CASSLKSGSLREQYF.

This rearrangement joins TRBV19 to TRBJ2-1, with 7 bases identical to TRBD2. Germline V CDR1 and CDR2: LNHDA, SQIVND (reference sequence). This CDR3 is built from 14 residues. The J segment lost 1 base and the V segment lost 5 bases, leaving 2 bases of the junction unmatched. CDR3 region: CASSHSGSYNEQFF. DNA of the CDR3: TGTGCCAGTAGTCATAGCGGGTCCTACAATGAGCAGTTCTTC.

V usage is TRBV11-2 and J usage is TRBJ1-5, with a tentative D call TRBD1 (5 bases). This CDR3 has 15 amino acids. Germline V gene lookup returns CDR1 SGHAT and CDR2 FQNNGV. Trimming cost V 1 base and J 5 bases, with 12 bases left between them. This CDR3 reads CASSLGATADQPQHF. CDR3 coding DNA: TGTGCCAGCAGCTTAGGGGCGACAGCGGATCAGCCCCAGCATTTT.